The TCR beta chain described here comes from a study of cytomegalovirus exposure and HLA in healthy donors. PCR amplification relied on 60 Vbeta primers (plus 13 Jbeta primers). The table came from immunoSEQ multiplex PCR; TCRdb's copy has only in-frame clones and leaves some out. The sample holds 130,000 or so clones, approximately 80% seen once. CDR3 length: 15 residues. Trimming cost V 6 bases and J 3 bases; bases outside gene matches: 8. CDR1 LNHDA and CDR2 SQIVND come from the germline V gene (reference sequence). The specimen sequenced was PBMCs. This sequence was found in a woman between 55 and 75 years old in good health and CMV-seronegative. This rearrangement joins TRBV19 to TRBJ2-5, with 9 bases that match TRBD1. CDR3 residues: CASRRQGGREETQYF. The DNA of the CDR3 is TGTGCCAGTAGGCGACAGGGGGGGAGGGAAGAGACCCAGTACTTC.